This T cell receptor beta chain was documented in a study of T-cell memory formation after mild COVID-19 (dated by TCRdb to about 2021). General notes on the study: TCR sequence clusters from the two donors were largely donor specific. In two donors, T-cell clones that expanded and contracted after mild COVID-19 were followed by sequencing TCRalpha and TCRbeta repertoires longitudinally. The cohort was made up of two young adult volunteers, one female and one male, who were previously healthy. Overall study results and their limits: From day 15 to 85, contracting clones showed balanced CD4/CD8 phenotypes, whereas a second wave of clones that expanded from day 15 to 37 leaned towards CD4+. SARS-CoV-2 specificity of the second-wave clones peaking on day 37 was not confirmed. Contracting CD4+ clones were located mainly in the CM and EM memory subsets, whereas CD8+ clones were found to be enriched in EMRA. The detection of some responding clones in pre-infection memory suggests that pre-existing cross-reactive memory T cells joined the SARS-CoV-2 response. The study included only a couple of mild cases, and larger cohorts that include severe cases with pre-infection samples were judged to be necessary.

TCRdb names Illumina NovaSeq 6000 as the instrument used. Using 5'RACE with constant-segment primers, TCRalpha and TCRbeta cDNA libraries were constructed, with sample barcodes and unique molecular identifiers added in the process. Trizol reagent was used to extract RNA from every sample. Library amplification was performed in two PCR steps, and a second sample barcode and Illumina TruSeq adapters were introduced in the second step. Libraries were sequenced on an Illumina NovaSeq with 2 x 150 bp paired-end reads. As for the original processing: With migec v1.2.7, reads were demultiplexed and then collapsed into UMI-guided consensus sequences. With mixcr v2.1.11, UMI consensuses were aligned to TRA and TRB V and J templates and assembled into clonotypes. Clonotypes were classified as expanded or contracted when called significant by both edgeR and NoisET, with noise models trained on biological replicates. For edgeR calls, the thresholds were a false discovery rate-adjusted p below 0.01 and a log2 fold-change of 1. As an exploratory analysis of dynamics, PCA with hierarchical clustering was applied to max-normalized trajectories of the 1000 most abundant clonotypes. Separately sequenced CD4+ and CD8+ repertoires were used to assign a CD4 or CD8 phenotype to each responding clone. Through fastp at Q25 and MiXCR, TCRdb rebuilt clones from the public reads, retaining in-frame beta chains. Each entry merges the rows of one CDR3 protein and shows their most common DNA and genes. None of the V and J calls come from the authors' own analysis; TCRdb made them. For this sample the table gives 550,000 to 650,000 distinct CDR3 sequences, of which around a sixth were detected only once. Roughly 8.2% of the sample belongs to the ten largest clones.

V and J are truncated by 7 bases and 4 bases respectively, leaving an intervening sequence of 20 bases. The CDR3 starts with the cysteine, ends with the phenylalanine, and has 15 residues. The CDR3 DNA has 45 bases and is translated from base 1. The CDR1 and CDR2 encoded by the germline V gene are SGHRS and YFSETQ. Worth noting for this clonotype: Its antigen target is currently unknown. Base qualities are not provided; no much larger clone lies one nucleotide away.

Ficoll-Paque density gradient centrifugation was used to isolate PBMCs. The TCR was taken from an adult woman who had mild COVID-19 (a few samples of this study predate the infection). The sample titles of this study are shuffled in the database, so cell type and time point are left out; the donor was told from shared clones. The sequenced sample was PBMCs or a T cell subset sorted from them (not recorded which). The V gene is TRBV5-1 and the J gene is TRBJ2-5; possibly the D gene is TRBD2, per 7 matching bases. Here is the DNA: TGCGCCAGCCGATCCGCACCGGGGGGCAGAGAGACCCAGTACTTC. Its product reads: CASRSAPGGRETQYF.